These 27 T cell receptor beta chains were all obtained from the same sample, sequenced in a study of T cells in Graves' hyperthyroidism and ophthalmopathy. RNA transcripts served as the template for amplifying TCR beta CDR3 regions. Using the HTBI primer set, a first-round RT-PCR was run on the TCR CDR3. Using its own MiXCR run on the multiplex PCR reads, TCRdb lists one record per CDR3 protein. The data show hundreds of thousands of distinct CDR3 sequences, about 14% seen once. Material: blood. The source is a woman aged 18 to 35 with Graves' hyperthyroidism.

This clonotype was detected only a few times. The rearrangement uses TRBV20-1 and TRBJ1-2; D is possibly TRBD1 (6 bases). From germline, CDR1 is DFQATT and CDR2 SNEGSKA (reference sequence). This CDR3 is 13 amino acids long. Deletions cut 0 bases from V and 5 bases from J, with 10 bases between. The CDR3, as DNA: TGCAGTGCTAGAGAGCGGACAGCATATGGCTACACCTTC. It encodes CSARERTAYGYTF.

This clonotype was detected ten times or more. The V gene is TRBV4-1, the J gene TRBJ1-5, with D perhaps TRBD1 (6 bases). Trimming removed 3 bases from V and 1 base from J, with 7 bases in between. CDR1 MGHRA and CDR2 YSYEKL come from the germline V gene. This CDR3 has 14 residues. This CDR3 reads CASSHQGSNQPQHF. The DNA for the CDR3 is TGCGCCAGCAGCCATCAGGGGAGCAATCAGCCCCAGCATTTT.

The sample holds many counts of this clonotype. The chain is built from TRBV2 and TRBJ2-7, with 9 bases aligning to TRBD1. Unmatched junction bases numbered 6, after V lost 8 bases and J lost 4 bases. This CDR3 contains 13 residues. Germline CDR1 and CDR2: SNHLY and FYNNEI. CDR3 bases: TGTGCCAGCTGGGACAGGGAAATATACGAGCAGTACTTC. It codes for CASWDREIYEQYF.

This clonotype showed up many times. The chain recombines TRBV2 with TRBJ1-1; D gene unclear. The CDR3 is 13 amino acids. The germline gives CDR1 SNHLY, CDR2 FYNNEI. With 6 bases removed from V and 0 bases from J, the gap between germline ends came to 8 bases. DNA for the CDR3: TGTGCCAGCAGGATTACAGTGAACACTGAAGCTTTCTTT. It specifies CASRITVNTEAFF.

Comments on this clonotype: A much larger clone is a single base away; this may be a read error. The CDR3 reads CASSYSVPNEQYF. CDR3 nucleotide sequence: TGTGCCAGCAGTTACTCAGTACCCAATGAGCAGTACTTC. The gene calls are TRBV6-2 or TRBV6-3 and TRBJ2-7; D remains unclear. This CDR3 has 13 amino acids. Germline V lookup: CDR1 MNHEY, CDR2 SVGEGT. V gave up 0 bases and J gave up 7 bases, with 10 bases separating them.

About this clonotype: This could be a read error, since a much larger clone is one nucleotide away. The rearrangement joins TRBV2 to TRBJ1-5; the D is unclear. CDR3 size: 14 residues. V lost 3 bases and J 0 bases, leaving 6 bases between the germline ends. Germline V lookup: CDR1 SNHLY, CDR2 FYNNEI. CDR3 in amino acids: CASSDWGSNQPQHF. CDR3 in DNA: TGTGCCAGCAGTGATTGGGGTAGCAATCAGCCCCAGCATTTT. Full variable domain (outside the CDR3, taken from reference TRBV2 and TRBJ1-5): EPEVTQTPSHQVTQMGQEVILRCVPISNHLYFYWYRQILGQKVEFLVSFYNNEISEKSEIFDDQFSVERPDGSNFTLKIRSTKLEDSAMYFCASSDWGSNQPQHFGDGTRLSIL.

The V and J genes are TRBV30 and TRBJ1-5, with TRBD1 identical over 8 bases. The germline CDR1 and CDR2 sequences are GTSNPN and SVGIG (reference sequence). This CDR3 comprises 14 residues. V lost 5 bases and J lost 5; bases outside the gene matches: 8. CDR3 DNA: TGTGCCTGGGGGATCAGGACAGGGCATCAGCCCCAGCATTTT. Translation gives CAWGIRTGHQPQHF.

About this clonotype itself: An end of the junction does not agree with germline; a read error may underlie this. The chain carries TRBV28 and TRBJ1-4; TRBD1 matches at 7 bases. The V gene's germline CDR1 is MDHEN and CDR2 SYDVKM. This CDR3 is 14 amino acids long. The CDR3 sequence: CASSFRQGNEKLVF. The CDR3, as DNA: TGTGCCAGCAGTTTCAGACAGGGAAATGAAAAACTGGTTTTT.

This clonotype was recorded at least ten times. Here the CDR3 reads CASSHLQGATEAFF. The CDR3, as DNA: TGCGCCAGCAGCCATCTACAGGGGGCCACTGAAGCTTTCTTT. The chain couples TRBV4-1 to TRBJ1-1; 9 nucleotides line up with TRBD1. Trimming removed 3 bases from V and 4 bases from J; junction bases left unmatched: 3. This CDR3 has 14 residues. CDR1 is MGHRA, CDR2 YSYEKL, per germline.

The genes are TRBV27 and TRBJ2-7, with D unresolved. Germline CDR1 reads MNHEY; CDR2 reads SMNVEV (reference sequence). The V end was cut by 5 bases, the J end by 0 bases, with 14 bases between. The CDR3 runs 15 residues. CDR3 loop: CASSPLRFFSYEQYF. The CDR3 DNA follows: TGTGCCAGCAGTCCACTGAGGTTTTTCTCCTACGAGCAGTACTTC.

This clonotype has at least ten counts. The chain has TRBV30 and TRBJ2-7; 7 nucleotides line up with TRBD1. The CDR3 length is 13 residues. The germline CDR1 and CDR2 sequences are GTSNPN and SVGIG (reference sequence). Trimming removed 4 bases from V and 1 base from J; junction bases left unmatched: 4. CDR3 protein: CAWNRGQSYEQYF. The CDR3 DNA is TGTGCCTGGAACCGGGGACAGTCCTACGAGCAGTACTTC.

The rearrangement links TRBV7-9 to TRBJ2-1; TRBD2 agrees at 8 bases. V shed 5 bases, J shed 5 bases, and the junction held 11 bases outside the gene matches. The germline V gene encodes CDR1 SEHNR and CDR2 FQNEAQ (reference sequence). CDR3 length equals 16 residues. Here the CDR3 DNA reads TGTGCCAGCAGCCCGAGGGCGGGAGGCTCGCACAATGAGCAGTTCTTC. Protein product: CASSPRAGGSHNEQFF.

This clonotype was observed a few times. The V and J genes are TRBV15 and TRBJ2-1; D perhaps matches TRBD1 (5 bases). Trimming stripped 6 bases from V and 4 bases from J, with 31 bases between. The CDR3 length is 20 residues. In germline, CDR1 is LNHNV, CDR2 YYDKDF (reference sequence). The CDR3 DNA sequence: TGTGCCACCAGAGGGGCGAATCGCAGGGTGTTCCCCGCGATATACAATGAGCAGTTCTTC. It yields the protein CATRGANRRVFPAIYNEQFF.

The rearrangement uses TRBV2 and TRBJ2-1, with 14 nucleotides matching TRBD2. Trimming at V came to 8 bases and at J to 6 bases, leaving 3 bases not matched to a gene. From germline, CDR1 is SNHLY and CDR2 FYNNEI. This CDR3 has 14 residues. CDR3 residues: CASLGLAGANEQFF. CDR3 sequence (DNA): TGTGCCAGCTTGGGACTAGCGGGAGCCAATGAGCAGTTCTTC.

This clonotype was counted between two and nine times. The genes are TRBV29-1 and TRBJ1-2, with D possibly TRBD1 on 5 matching bases. Germline lookup yields CDR1 SQVTM and CDR2 ANQGSEA. The V end was cut by 3 bases, the J end by 4 bases, with 18 bases between. This CDR3 contains 15 residues. CDR3 in DNA: TGCAGCGTTGATCGCGGGGCGCGGGACCTCTATGGCTACACCTTC. It is translated as CSVDRGARDLYGYTF.

This clonotype was detected only a few times. This could be a read error, since a much larger clone is one nucleotide away. Because it lacks the conserved phenylalanine or tryptophan at the end, this CDR3 is likely a read error. The CDR3 is CASTTYPQGAYEQYL. The CDR3 coding sequence is TGTGCCAGCACCACATACCCTCAGGGGGCGTACGAGCAGTACCTC. V and J are TRBV28 and TRBJ2-7, with 8 bases aligning to TRBD1. Germline V lookup: CDR1 MDHEN, CDR2 SYDVKM. Trimming took 7 bases from V and 4 from J; bases not matched to a gene: 12. CDR3 length equals 15 residues.

V is TRBV24-1 and J is TRBJ2-1; 9 bases are shared with TRBD2. J was trimmed by 3 bases and V by 1 base; bases with no gene match: 9. Germline values: CDR1 KGHDR, CDR2 SFDVKD. The CDR3 sequence is 18 residues long. CDR3 bases: TGTGCCACCAGTGATTTAAATGGGGGAGCGGGAGGCTACAATGAGCAGTTCTTC. It encodes CATSDLNGGAGGYNEQFF.

This clonotype was found once. The rearrangement joins TRBV30 to TRBJ2-7, with a tentative D call TRBD1 (6 bases). Germline lookup yields CDR1 GTSNPN and CDR2 SVGIG (reference sequence). The CDR3 extends over 12 amino acids. V dropped 6 bases and J dropped 2 bases, with 11 bases sitting between them. CDR3: CACHRDTYEQYF. In nucleotides, the CDR3 is TGTGCCTGTCACCGGGACACCTACGAGCAGTACTTC.

This clonotype has only a few counts. V and J are TRBV28 and TRBJ1-4; D is perhaps TRBD1 (5 bases). The germline V gene encodes CDR1 MDHEN and CDR2 SYDVKM. V gave up 7 bases and J gave up 6 bases, with 12 bases separating them. This CDR3 has 13 amino acids. For the CDR3, the DNA is TGTGCCAGCACCCTGGGGGTGGATGAAAAACTGTTTTTT. This encodes CASTLGVDEKLFF.

This clonotype has more than one count but fewer than ten. J is TRBJ2-6 and V is TRBV2; possible D gene TRBD1, 5 bases. Trimming pared 7 bases from V and 1 base from J, leaving 11 bases between. Germline V CDR1 and CDR2: SNHLY, FYNNEI. There are 15 residues in the CDR3. The CDR3 is CASNPRQSGANVLTF. DNA for the CDR3: TGTGCCAGCAACCCCAGACAGTCTGGGGCCAACGTCCTGACTTTC.

This clonotype was found many times. The V gene is TRBV6-1, the J gene TRBJ2-5; D may match TRBD1 or TRBD2 (5 bases each). The V and J ends lost 5 bases and 2 bases respectively, with 15 bases between them. The CDR3 contains 15 residues. CDR1 and CDR2 from the germline V gene are MNHNS and SASEGT. In nucleotides, the CDR3 is TGTGCCAGCAGTCGACGGGGCCAGGCTCAAGAGACCCAGTACTTC. Amino acid sequence: CASSRRGQAQETQYF.

This clonotype was counted a few times. The CDR3 is CASREGVGDYNSYNEQFF. The DNA of the CDR3 is TGTGCCAGCCGCGAGGGGGTTGGGGACTATAATTCCTACAATGAGCAGTTCTTC. The V call is TRBV7-9, the J call TRBJ2-1; D perhaps matches TRBD2 (7 bases). This CDR3 region has 18 residues. The germline gives CDR1 SEHNR, CDR2 FQNEAQ (reference sequence). The V end was cut by 8 bases, the J end by 1 base, with 24 bases between.

The chain employs TRBV7-9 and TRBJ2-3, with D perhaps TRBD2 (6 bases). The V and J ends lost 5 bases and 0 bases respectively, with 15 bases between them. This CDR3 is built from 16 residues. The germline gives CDR1 SEHNR, CDR2 FQNEAQ (reference sequence). CDR3 protein: CASSQGGSGSTDTQYF. The CDR3 DNA sequence: TGTGCCAGCAGCCAGGGTGGGAGCGGGAGCACAGATACGCAGTATTTT.

The rearrangement joins TRBV20-1 to TRBJ2-1, with 7 bases fitting TRBD2. Trimming took 0 bases from V and 0 from J; bases not matched to a gene: 17. Germline V gene sequence: CDR1 DFQATT, CDR2 SNEGSKA (reference sequence). The CDR3 is made up of 20 amino acids. CDR3 DNA sequence: TGCAGTGCTAGAGATCTAGTGGGGGGGAGCCCCAGGAGCTCCTACAATGAGCAGTTCTTC. This encodes CSARDLVGGSPRSSYNEQFF.

This clonotype was counted many times. This rearrangement joins TRBV28 to TRBJ2-7; D remains unclear. V was clipped by 6 bases and J by 3 bases, with 12 bases between them. CDR1 is MDHEN, CDR2 SYDVKM, per germline. The CDR3 is 13 amino acids. The CDR3 sequence is CASRGLSLYEQYF. The CDR3 DNA sequence: TGTGCCAGCAGAGGGCTGAGCCTCTACGAGCAGTACTTC.

In its sample, this clonotype was seen a few times. This may be a read error, as it is one base from a much larger clone. The chain has TRBV12-3 or TRBV12-4 and TRBJ2-5; D is unresolved. The CDR3 consists of 13 residues. V was pared by 6 bases and J by 5 bases, with 13 bases between. This CDR3 reads CASSSAPVETQYF. CDR3 bases: TGTGCCAGCAGCTCCGCACCAGTGGAGACCCAGTACTTC.

This clonotype was counted at least ten times. This chain links TRBV20-1 with TRBJ2-5; 11 nucleotides line up with TRBD2. Germline trimming cut 3 bases from V and 3 bases from J; bases unmatched to any gene: 3. The CDR3 sequence is 14 residues long. Germline assignment: CDR1 DFQATT and CDR2 SNEGSKA (reference sequence). The DNA of the CDR3 is TGCAGTGCTAGCCCACTAGCGGGGGAAGAGACCCAGTACTTC. Its translation is CSASPLAGEETQYF.